The 21 T cell receptor beta chains below come from one sample, sequenced in a study of shared T cell receptors in the human thymus. TCRdb's copy holds only in-frame clones and misses some; the assay was immunoSEQ multiplex PCR. The table lists 630,000 or so clones, around 87% of them singletons. Another study also made use of these data, one on human thymus T cells.

Sequenced material: thymocytes. Every receptor here comes from a boy less than two years old with a congenital heart defect.

This chain joins TRBV5-8 and TRBJ2-7; maybe TRBD2 (6 bases). Per the germline V gene, CDR1 is SGHTS and CDR2 is YDEGEE. The CDR3 length is 17 residues. V dropped 0 bases and J dropped 2 bases, with 18 bases sitting between them. The CDR3 protein is CASSLGPDGGTAYEQYF. The CDR3, as DNA: TGTGCCAGCAGCTTGGGCCCCGACGGCGGGACTGCCTACGAGCAGTACTTC.

This rearrangement joins TRBV7-2 to TRBJ1-3; D ambiguous. Trimming stripped 3 bases from V and 0 bases from J, with 9 bases between. Germline values: CDR1 SGHTA, CDR2 FQGNSA. The CDR3 spans 15 residues. The CDR3 loop reads CASSLRSVSGNTIYF. Written as DNA, the CDR3 is TGTGCCAGCAGCTTGCGATCCGTCTCTGGAAACACCATATATTTT.

The chain combines TRBV18 with TRBJ1-2; 8 bases are shared with TRBD1. The CDR3 totals 15 residues. Germline-derived CDR1 and CDR2 are KGHSH and LQKENI. V gave up 2 bases and J gave up 3 bases; unmatched junction bases: 5. The CDR3 DNA reads as TGTGCCAGCTCACCAGCGGGACAGGTGGACTATGGCTACACCTTC. Its protein is CASSPAGQVDYGYTF.

This clone has a handful of counts. The chain recombines TRBV20-1 with TRBJ2-7; no clear D. The CDR3 runs to 11 residues. The V end was cut by 3 bases, the J end by 11 bases, with 14 bases between. CDR1 DFQATT and CDR2 SNEGSKA come from the germline V gene (reference sequence). The CDR3 nucleotides read TGCAGTGCTAGCGTATCTGACAAGGAGTACTTC. Translated: CSASVSDKEYF.

Here the CDR3 reads CASSGGTSGGLNVQYF. CDR3 nucleotide sequence: TGTGCCAGCAGTGGCGGGACTAGCGGGGGCCTTAATGTGCAGTATTTT. The rearrangement links TRBV6-1 to TRBJ2-3; 14 bases line up with TRBD2. J lost 11 bases, V lost 4 bases, and 11 bases had no gene match. The length of the CDR3 is 16 residues. From germline, CDR1 is MNHNS and CDR2 SASEGT.

Of note for this clone: The same CDR3 can be traced to other DNA sequences in this sample. The V call is TRBV6-1, the J call TRBJ2-1, with unresolved D. The CDR3 consists of 11 residues. V was trimmed by 6 bases and J by 4 bases, leaving 4 bases between them. Germline CDR1 is MNHNS and CDR2 is SASEGT. CDR3 nucleotide sequence: TGTGCCAGCAGCCTGTACAATGAGCAGTTCTTC. It encodes CASSLYNEQFF.

This chain connects TRBV5-6 to TRBJ2-7; D is perhaps TRBD2 (6 bases). Germline loops: CDR1 SGHDT, CDR2 YYEEEE. CDR3 length: 14 amino acids. Trimming left V 0 bases short and J 4 bases short, with 11 bases between. CDR3 in DNA: TGTGCCAGCAGCTTGGGCGGAGGGATGTACGAGCAGTACTTC. It specifies CASSLGGGMYEQYF.

The rearrangement uses TRBV4-3 and TRBJ1-2, with TRBD1 as a possible D gene (6 bases). Germline CDR1 is LGHNA and CDR2 is YSLEER. The germline V and J ends were trimmed by 0 bases and 6 bases, with 17 bases remaining between them. The CDR3 extends over 16 amino acids. CDR3 sequence reads: CASSQDKVGQGHGYTF. As DNA, the CDR3 is TGCGCCAGCAGCCAAGATAAGGTCGGGCAGGGGCATGGCTACACCTTC.

About this clone itself: The same CDR3 is also encoded by other DNA sequences in this sample. This sequence joins TRBV5-1 and TRBJ2-3, with 13 bases fitting TRBD2. The CDR3 runs to 16 residues. The ends lost 2 bases at V and 2 bases at J; junction bases unmatched: 2. CDR1 and CDR2 from the germline V gene are SGHRS and YFSETQ. The CDR3 DNA reads TGCGCCAGCAGCTTCGGACTAGCGGGAGACACAGATACGCAGTATTTT. Protein product: CASSFGLAGDTDTQYF. Full variable domain (missing parts from reference TRBV5-1 and TRBJ2-3): KAGVTQTPRYLIKTRGQQVTLSCSPISGHRSVSWYQQTPGQGLQFLFEYFSETQRNKGNFPGRFSGRQFSNSRSEMNVSTLELGDSALYLCASSFGLAGDTDTQYFGPGTRLTVL.

This chain links TRBV5-6 with TRBJ1-2, with 7 bases identical to TRBD1. This CDR3 comprises 14 residues. The germline gives CDR1 SGHDT, CDR2 YYEEEE. With 7 bases clipped from V and 8 bases from J, the junction kept 14 bases outside the gene matches. The DNA of the CDR3 is TGTGCCAGCCTCCGGACAGGATTGGGTGAAGGCTACACCTTC. It translates to CASLRTGLGEGYTF. Full variable domain (remainder filled in from reference TRBV5-6 and TRBJ1-2): DAGVTQSPTHLIKTRGQQVTLRCSPKSGHDTVSWYQQALGQGPQFIFQYYEEEERQRGNFPDRFSGHQFPNYSSELNVNALLLGDSALYLCASLRTGLGEGYTFGSGTRLTVV.

V is TRBV6-5 and J is TRBJ2-7; TRBD2 matches 7 bases. The V gene end was trimmed by 7 bases and the J gene end by 6 bases; junction bases not matched to a gene: 12. The germline V gene has CDR1 MNHEY and CDR2 SVGAGI. There are 14 residues in the CDR3. The CDR3 sequence is CASMGGCGSSEQYF. CDR3 DNA sequence: TGTGCCAGCATGGGGGGGTGCGGGTCGTCCGAGCAGTACTTC.

The V call is TRBV7-9, the J call TRBJ1-4, with 7 bases fitting TRBD1. This CDR3 has 16 residues. Germline V CDR1 and CDR2: SEHNR, FQNEAQ (reference sequence). Trimming cost V 3 bases and J 0 bases; bases outside gene matches: 4. CDR3: CASSFPRGATNEKLFF. In DNA form, the CDR3 reads TGTGCCAGCAGCTTCCCCAGGGGGGCAACTAATGAAAAACTGTTTTTT. Filled out from reference TRBV7-9 and TRBJ1-4, the complete variable domain reads DTGVSQNPRHKITKRGQNVTFRCDPISEHNRLYWYRQTLGQGPEFLTYFQNEAQLEKSRLLSDRFSAERPKGSFSTLEIQRTEQGDSAMYLCASSFPRGATNEKLFFGSGTQLSVL.

The genes are TRBV2 and TRBJ1-1, with a weak D call TRBD1 (6 bases). This CDR3 contains 16 residues. The germline V gene encodes CDR1 SNHLY and CDR2 FYNNEI. V lost 6 bases and J 1 base, leaving 18 bases between the germline ends. The DNA for the CDR3 is TGTGCCAGCAGCGTAGACAGGTGGAGGAAGAACACTGAAGCTTTCTTT. The encoded protein is CASSVDRWRKNTEAFF.

This clone has more than one count but fewer than ten. The rearrangement links TRBV4-1 to TRBJ2-1; 8 bases map to TRBD1. CDR1 and CDR2 (germline): MGHRA, YSYEKL. Trimming at V came to 1 base and at J to 10 bases, leaving 9 bases not matched to a gene. CDR3 length equals 15 residues. The CDR3 sequence: CASSQASQGASEQFF. The CDR3 coding sequence is TGCGCCAGCAGCCAAGCTTCCCAGGGGGCTAGCGAGCAGTTCTTC.

The chain combines TRBV13 with TRBJ2-2, with D possibly matching TRBD1 (5 bases). The CDR3 contains 15 residues. V was shortened by 8 bases and J by 2 bases, with 15 bases between the two germline ends. CDR1 PRHDT and CDR2 FYEKMQ come from the germline V gene (reference sequence). The CDR3, as DNA: TGTGCCAGCCTACGTCGACAGAGTAACACCGGGGAGCTGTTTTTT. This codes for CASLRRQSNTGELFF.

This sequence joins TRBV7-8 and TRBJ2-7; D possibly corresponds to TRBD2 (5 bases). Germline CDR1 SGHVS, CDR2 FQNEAQ. There are 14 residues in the CDR3. V was clipped by 0 bases and J by 1 base, with 7 bases between them. CDR3 nucleotides: TGTGCCAGCAGCTTAGCCAGGAGGTCCTACGAGCAGTACTTC. The encoded protein is CASSLARRSYEQYF.

A few counts support this clone. The J gene is TRBJ1-1, the V gene TRBV19; TRBD1 might be the D (5 bases). Germline V gene sequence: CDR1 LNHDA, CDR2 SQIVND (reference sequence). This CDR3 has 16 residues. Trimming removed 2 bases from V and 1 base from J, with 14 bases in between. The CDR3 sequence is CASSISRAQGNTEAFF. CDR3 nucleotides: TGTGCCAGTAGTATATCCCGGGCCCAGGGGAACACTGAAGCTTTCTTT.

Turning to this clone: The sample has other DNA sequences that encode this CDR3 too. The V gene is TRBV4-1, the J gene TRBJ1-6, with 9 positions matching TRBD1. J was trimmed by 13 bases and V by 0 bases; bases with no gene match: 10. Germline-derived CDR1 and CDR2 are MGHRA and YSYEKL. The CDR3 runs to 16 residues. In DNA form, the CDR3 reads TGCGCCAGCAGCCAAGATAGGGACAGGGTTGGGTCCCCCCTCCACTTT. As protein: CASSQDRDRVGSPLHF.

This clone was seen only a few times. CDR3 region: CATSRGGVTGGQETQYF. The CDR3 DNA reads TGTGCCACCAGCAGAGGGGGGGTAACAGGGGGCCAAGAGACCCAGTACTTC. The V gene is TRBV15, the J gene TRBJ2-5, with 8 bases lining up with TRBD1. The CDR3 has 17 amino acids. Germline values: CDR1 LNHNV, CDR2 YYDKDF (reference sequence). V lost 1 base to trimming and J lost 1 base; unmatched junction nucleotides: 8.

J is TRBJ2-7 and V is TRBV11-2, with 9 nucleotides matching TRBD1. Trimming at V came to 5 bases and at J to 7 bases, leaving 12 bases not matched to a gene. The CDR3 sequence is 15 residues long. Germline values: CDR1 SGHAT, CDR2 FQNNGV. This CDR3 is CASSPSYRGPREQYF. CDR3 DNA: TGTGCCAGCAGCCCAAGTTACAGGGGGCCGAGGGAGCAGTACTTC.

The chain carries TRBV10-3 and TRBJ2-2, with TRBD2 identical over 7 bases. The V segment lost 0 bases and the J segment 1 base; nucleotides outside the gene matches: 11. The germline V gene encodes CDR1 ENHRY and CDR2 SYGVKD. The CDR3 is 19 residues long. CDR3 sequence (DNA): TGTGCCATCAGTGAGTCGACTATGGGGGAGGGATTGAACACCGGGGAGCTGTTTTTT. It specifies CAISESTMGEGLNTGELFF.